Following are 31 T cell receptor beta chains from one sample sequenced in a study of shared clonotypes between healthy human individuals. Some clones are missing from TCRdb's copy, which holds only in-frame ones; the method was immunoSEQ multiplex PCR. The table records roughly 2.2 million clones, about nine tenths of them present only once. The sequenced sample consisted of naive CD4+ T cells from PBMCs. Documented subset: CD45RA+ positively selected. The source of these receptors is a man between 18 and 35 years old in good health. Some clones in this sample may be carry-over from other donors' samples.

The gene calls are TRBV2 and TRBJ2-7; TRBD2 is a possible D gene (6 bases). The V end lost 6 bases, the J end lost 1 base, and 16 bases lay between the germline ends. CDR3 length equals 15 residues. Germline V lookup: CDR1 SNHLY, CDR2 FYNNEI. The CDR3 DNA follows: TGTGCCAGCAGCGGGCGAGGGACTCCATCCTACGAGCAGTACTTC. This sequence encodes CASSGRGTPSYEQYF.

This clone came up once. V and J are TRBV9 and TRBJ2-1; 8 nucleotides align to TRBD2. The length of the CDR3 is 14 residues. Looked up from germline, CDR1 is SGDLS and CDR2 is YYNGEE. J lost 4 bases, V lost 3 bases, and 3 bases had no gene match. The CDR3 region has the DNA TGTGCCAGCAGCGGGACGGGAGGGTACAATGAGCAGTTCTTC. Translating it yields CASSGTGGYNEQFF. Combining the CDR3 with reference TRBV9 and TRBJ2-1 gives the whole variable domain DSGVTQTPKHLITATGQRVTLRCSPRSGDLSVYWYQQSLDQGLQFLIQYYNGEERAKGNILERFSAQQFPDLHSELNLSSLELGDSALYFCASSGTGGYNEQFFGPGTRLTVL.

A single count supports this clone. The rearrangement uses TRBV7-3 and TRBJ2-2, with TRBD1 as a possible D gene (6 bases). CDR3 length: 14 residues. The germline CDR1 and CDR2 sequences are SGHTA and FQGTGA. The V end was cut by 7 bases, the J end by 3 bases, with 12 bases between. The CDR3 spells CASTLDSHTGELFF. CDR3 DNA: TGTGCCAGCACCTTGGACAGCCACACCGGGGAGCTGTTTTTT. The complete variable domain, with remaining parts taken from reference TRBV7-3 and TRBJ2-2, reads GAGVSQTPSNKVTEKGKYVELRCDPISGHTALYWYRQSLGQGPEFLIYFQGTGAADDSGLPNDRFFAVRPEGSVSTLKIQRTERGDSAVYLCASTLDSHTGELFFGEGSRLTVL.

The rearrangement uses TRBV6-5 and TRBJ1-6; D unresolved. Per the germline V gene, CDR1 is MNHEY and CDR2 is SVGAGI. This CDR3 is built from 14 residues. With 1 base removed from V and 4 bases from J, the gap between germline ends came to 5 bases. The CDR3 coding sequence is TGTGCCAGCAGTTACTATAGTTATAATTCACCCCTCCACTTT. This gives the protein CASSYYSYNSPLHF.

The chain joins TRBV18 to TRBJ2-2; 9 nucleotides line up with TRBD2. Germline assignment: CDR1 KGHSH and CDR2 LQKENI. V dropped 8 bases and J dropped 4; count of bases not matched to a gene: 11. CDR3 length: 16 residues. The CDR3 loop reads CASLPRASGATGELFF. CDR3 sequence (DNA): TGTGCCAGCCTACCGCGGGCTAGCGGGGCCACCGGGGAGCTGTTTTTT.

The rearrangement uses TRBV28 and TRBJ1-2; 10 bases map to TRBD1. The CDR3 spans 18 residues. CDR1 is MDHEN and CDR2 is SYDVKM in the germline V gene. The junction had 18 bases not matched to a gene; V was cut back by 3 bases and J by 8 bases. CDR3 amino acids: CASSFPKTGGASLGGYTF. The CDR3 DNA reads TGTGCCAGCAGTTTCCCGAAGACAGGGGGCGCGAGTCTAGGAGGCTACACCTTC.

CDR3 nucleotides: TGCGCCAGCAGCTTGGGGGGAGCTATGTATGAGCAGTTCTTC. Protein sequence: CASSLGGAMYEQFF. This chain connects TRBV5-1 to TRBJ2-1; possibly TRBD2 for D (5 bases). Trimming left V 0 bases short and J 8 bases short, with 12 bases between. The CDR3 sequence is 14 residues long. Germline V gives CDR1 SGHRS, CDR2 YFSETQ.

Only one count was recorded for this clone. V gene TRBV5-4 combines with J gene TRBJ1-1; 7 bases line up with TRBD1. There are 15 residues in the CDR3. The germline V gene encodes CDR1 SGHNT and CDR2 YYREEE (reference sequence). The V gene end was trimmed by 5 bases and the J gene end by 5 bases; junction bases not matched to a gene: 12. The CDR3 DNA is TGTGCCAGCAGTTTATCATTAAGGGGGCGGACTGAAGCTTTCTTT. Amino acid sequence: CASSLSLRGRTEAFF.

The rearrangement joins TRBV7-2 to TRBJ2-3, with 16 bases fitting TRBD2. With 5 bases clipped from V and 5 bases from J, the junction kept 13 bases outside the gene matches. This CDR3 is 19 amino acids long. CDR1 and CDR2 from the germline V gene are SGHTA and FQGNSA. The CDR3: CASSAGLAGGRLGRDTQYF. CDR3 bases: TGTGCCAGCAGCGCGGGACTAGCGGGAGGGCGGTTGGGGAGAGATACGCAGTATTTT.

The CDR3 region is CASSGGTLNTEAFF. In DNA form, the CDR3 reads TGTGCCAGCAGCGGGGGGACACTTAACACTGAAGCTTTCTTT. The chain links TRBV9 to TRBJ1-1, with D possibly matching TRBD1 (6 bases). The germline V gene has CDR1 SGDLS and CDR2 YYNGEE. The CDR3 length is 14 residues. Trimming pared 3 bases from V and 2 bases from J, leaving 11 bases between. The complete variable domain, with remaining parts taken from reference TRBV9 and TRBJ1-1, reads DSGVTQTPKHLITATGQRVTLRCSPRSGDLSVYWYQQSLDQGLQFLIQYYNGEERAKGNILERFSAQQFPDLHSELNLSSLELGDSALYFCASSGGTLNTEAFFGQGTRLTVV.

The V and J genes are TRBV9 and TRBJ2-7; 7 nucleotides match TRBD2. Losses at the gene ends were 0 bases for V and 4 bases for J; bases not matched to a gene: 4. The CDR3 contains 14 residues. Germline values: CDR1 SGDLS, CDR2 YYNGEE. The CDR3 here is CASSVEGSGYEQYF. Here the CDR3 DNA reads TGTGCCAGCAGCGTAGAAGGTAGCGGGTACGAGCAGTACTTC.

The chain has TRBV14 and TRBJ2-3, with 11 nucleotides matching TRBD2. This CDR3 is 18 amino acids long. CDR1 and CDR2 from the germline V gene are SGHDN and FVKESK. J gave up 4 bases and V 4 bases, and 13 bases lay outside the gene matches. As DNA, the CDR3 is TGTGCCAGCAGCCTTTGGGGACTAGCGGCAGAGGAGCCAGATACGCAGTATTTT. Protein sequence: CASSLWGLAAEEPDTQYF.

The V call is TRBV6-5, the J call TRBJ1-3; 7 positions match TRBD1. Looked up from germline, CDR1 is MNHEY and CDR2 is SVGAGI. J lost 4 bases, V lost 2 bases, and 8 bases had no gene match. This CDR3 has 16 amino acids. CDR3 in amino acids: CASSYLTGIGGNTIYF. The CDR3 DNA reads TGTGCCAGCAGTTACCTGACAGGGATAGGAGGAAACACCATATATTTT.

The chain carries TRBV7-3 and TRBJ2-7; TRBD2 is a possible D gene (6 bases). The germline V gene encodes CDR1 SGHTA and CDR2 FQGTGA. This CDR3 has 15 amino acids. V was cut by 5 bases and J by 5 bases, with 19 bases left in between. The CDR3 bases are TGTGCCAGCAGCACGTCCGTTTCGGCGGGACACGAGCAGTACTTC. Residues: CASSTSVSAGHEQYF.

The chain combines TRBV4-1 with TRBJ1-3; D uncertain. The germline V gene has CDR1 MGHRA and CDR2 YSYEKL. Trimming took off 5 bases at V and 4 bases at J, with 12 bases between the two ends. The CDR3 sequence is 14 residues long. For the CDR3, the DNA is TGCGCCAGCAGCGACTCAGGAAGGGGAAACACCATATATTTT. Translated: CASSDSGRGNTIYF.

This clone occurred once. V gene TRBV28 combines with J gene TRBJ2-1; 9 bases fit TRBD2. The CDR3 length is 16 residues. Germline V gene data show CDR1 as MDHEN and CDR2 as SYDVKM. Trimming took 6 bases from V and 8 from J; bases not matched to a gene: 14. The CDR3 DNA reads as TGTGCCAGCAGCGCTGGAGGGGCGGGAGGGCCTGATGAGCAGTTCTTC. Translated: CASSAGGAGGPDEQFF.

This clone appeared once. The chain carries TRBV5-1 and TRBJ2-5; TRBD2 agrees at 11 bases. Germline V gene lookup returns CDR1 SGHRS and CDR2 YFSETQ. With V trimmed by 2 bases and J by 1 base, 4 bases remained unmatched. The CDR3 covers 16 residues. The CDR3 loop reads CASSLRLAGTQETQYF. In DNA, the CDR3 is TGCGCCAGCAGCTTACGACTAGCGGGAACCCAAGAGACCCAGTACTTC.

The CDR3 region has the DNA TGTGCCAGCAGCTTAGAGACTAGCGGGCAAGAGACCCAGTACTTC. This encodes CASSLETSGQETQYF. The chain joins TRBV5-8 to TRBJ2-5; 10 positions match TRBD2. The CDR3 loop spans 15 amino acids. The germline V gene encodes CDR1 SGHTS and CDR2 YDEGEE. V was pared by 2 bases and J by 2 bases, with 3 bases of the junction left unmatched.

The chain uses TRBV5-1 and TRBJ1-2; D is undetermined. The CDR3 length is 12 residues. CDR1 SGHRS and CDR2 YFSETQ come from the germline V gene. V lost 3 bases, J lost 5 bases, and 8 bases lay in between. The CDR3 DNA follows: TGCGCCAGCAGCTCCGAGAAGTATGGCTACACCTTC. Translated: CASSSEKYGYTF.

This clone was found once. The CDR3 region is CASSRADYEQYF. In DNA, the CDR3 is TGTGCCAGCTCACGGGCCGACTACGAGCAGTACTTC. V gene TRBV18 combines with J gene TRBJ2-7, with no clear D. Germline values: CDR1 KGHSH, CDR2 LQKENI. The ends were cut back, 4 bases at V and 3 bases at J, with 7 bases in the middle. The CDR3 runs to 12 residues. Filled out from reference TRBV18 and TRBJ2-7, the complete variable domain reads NAGVMQNPRHLVRRRGQEARLRCSPMKGHSHVYWYRQLPEEGLKFMVYLQKENIIDESGMPKERFSAEFPKEGPSILRIQQVVRGDSAAYFCASSRADYEQYFGPGTRLTVT.

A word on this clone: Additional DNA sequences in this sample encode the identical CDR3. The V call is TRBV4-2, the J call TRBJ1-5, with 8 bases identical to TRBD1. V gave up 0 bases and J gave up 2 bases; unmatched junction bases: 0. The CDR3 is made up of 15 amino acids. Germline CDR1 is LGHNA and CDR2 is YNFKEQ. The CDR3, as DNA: TGTGCCAGCAGCCAAGAGGACAGGGGCAATCAGCCCCAGCATTTT. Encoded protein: CASSQEDRGNQPQHF.

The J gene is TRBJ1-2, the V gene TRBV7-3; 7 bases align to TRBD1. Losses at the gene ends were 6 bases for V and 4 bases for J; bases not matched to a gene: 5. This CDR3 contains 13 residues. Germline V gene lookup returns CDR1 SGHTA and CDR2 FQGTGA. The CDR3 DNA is TGTGCCAGCAGTCCCGACAGGGCCTATGGCTACACCTTC. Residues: CASSPDRAYGYTF.

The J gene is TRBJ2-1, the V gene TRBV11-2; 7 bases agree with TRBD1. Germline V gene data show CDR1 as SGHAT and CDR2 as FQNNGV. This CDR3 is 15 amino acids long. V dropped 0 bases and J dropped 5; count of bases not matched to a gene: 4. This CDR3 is CASSLDRQGHNEQFF. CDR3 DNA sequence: TGTGCCAGCAGCTTAGATCGACAGGGCCACAATGAGCAGTTCTTC.

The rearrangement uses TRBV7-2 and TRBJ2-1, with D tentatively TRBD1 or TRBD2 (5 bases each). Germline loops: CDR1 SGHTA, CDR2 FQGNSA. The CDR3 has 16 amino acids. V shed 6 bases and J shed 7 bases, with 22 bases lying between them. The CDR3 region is CASRTYVGLEGNEQFF. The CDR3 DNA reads TGTGCCAGCAGGACCTACGTGGGGCTAGAGGGGAATGAGCAGTTCTTC.

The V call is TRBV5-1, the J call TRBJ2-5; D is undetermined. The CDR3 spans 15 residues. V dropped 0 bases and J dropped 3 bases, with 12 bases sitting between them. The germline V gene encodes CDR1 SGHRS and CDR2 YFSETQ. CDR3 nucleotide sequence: TGCGCCAGCAGCTTGGAAGGTTATTCCAAAGAGACCCAGTACTTC. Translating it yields CASSLEGYSKETQYF.

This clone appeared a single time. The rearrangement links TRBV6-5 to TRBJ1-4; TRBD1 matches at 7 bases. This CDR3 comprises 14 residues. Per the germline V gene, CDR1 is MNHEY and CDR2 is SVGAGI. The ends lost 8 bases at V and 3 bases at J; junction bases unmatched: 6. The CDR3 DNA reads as TGTGCCAGCGGGAAGGGACAGTCTAATGAAAAACTGTTTTTT. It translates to CASGKGQSNEKLFF.

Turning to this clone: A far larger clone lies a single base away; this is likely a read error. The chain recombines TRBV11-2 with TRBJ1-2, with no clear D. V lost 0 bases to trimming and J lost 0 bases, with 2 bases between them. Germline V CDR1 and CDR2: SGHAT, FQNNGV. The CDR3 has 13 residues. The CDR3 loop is CASSLDTNYGYTF. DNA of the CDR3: TGTGCCAGCAGCTTAGACACTAACTATGGCTACACCTTC.

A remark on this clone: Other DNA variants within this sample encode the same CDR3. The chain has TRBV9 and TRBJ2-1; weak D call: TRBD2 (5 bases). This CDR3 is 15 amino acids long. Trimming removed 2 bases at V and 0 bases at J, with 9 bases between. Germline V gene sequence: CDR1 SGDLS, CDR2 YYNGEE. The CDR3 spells CASSVGLSSYNEQFF. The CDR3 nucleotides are TGTGCCAGCAGCGTCGGACTTAGCTCCTACAATGAGCAGTTCTTC.

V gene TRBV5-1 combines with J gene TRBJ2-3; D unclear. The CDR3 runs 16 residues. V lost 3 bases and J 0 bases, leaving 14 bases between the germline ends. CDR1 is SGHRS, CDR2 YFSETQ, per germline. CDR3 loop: CASSSQWRPSTDTQYF. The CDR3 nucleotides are TGCGCCAGCAGCTCCCAATGGCGACCAAGCACAGATACGCAGTATTTT. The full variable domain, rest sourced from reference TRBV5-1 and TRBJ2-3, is KAGVTQTPRYLIKTRGQQVTLSCSPISGHRSVSWYQQTPGQGLQFLFEYFSETQRNKGNFPGRFSGRQFSNSRSEMNVSTLELGDSALYLCASSSQWRPSTDTQYFGPGTRLTVL.

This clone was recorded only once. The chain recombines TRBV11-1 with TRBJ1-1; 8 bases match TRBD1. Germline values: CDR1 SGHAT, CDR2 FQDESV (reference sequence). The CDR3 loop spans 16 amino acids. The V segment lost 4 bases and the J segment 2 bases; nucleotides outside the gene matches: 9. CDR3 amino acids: CASSSIAGQGNTEAFF. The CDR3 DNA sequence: TGTGCCAGCAGCTCCATCGCCGGACAGGGAAACACTGAAGCTTTCTTT.

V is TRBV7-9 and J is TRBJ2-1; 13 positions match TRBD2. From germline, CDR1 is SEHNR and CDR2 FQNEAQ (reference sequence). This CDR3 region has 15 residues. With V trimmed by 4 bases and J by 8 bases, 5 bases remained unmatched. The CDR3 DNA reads TGTGCCAGCAGCTCCGGACTAGCGGGAGCGGATGAGCAGTTCTTC. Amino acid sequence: CASSSGLAGADEQFF.